Below are 5 T cell receptor beta chains sequenced from a single sample in a study of neurological immune-mediated disorders. TCRdb reprocessed the 5' RACE reads with MiXCR, giving one entry per CDR3 protein. The table includes under 100,000 distinct CDR3 sequences, approximately 13% detected once. The sample's time point: longitudinal time-point 2. The sample taken for sequencing was PBMCs. The origin of the receptors is a female donor with HTLV-1-associated myelopathy (HAM/TSP).

This clonotype was observed at least ten times. The V and J genes are TRBV24-1 and TRBJ2-1; 7 bases align to TRBD2. Germline lookup yields CDR1 KGHDR and CDR2 SFDVKD. V was clipped by 6 bases and J by 5 bases; unmatched bases: 9. This CDR3 contains 15 residues. The DNA for the CDR3 is TGTGCCACCAGTCGCCCGCGCGGGGGTCACAATGAGCAGTTCTTC. Translation: CATSRPRGGHNEQFF.

This clonotype occurred many times. The J gene is TRBJ2-1, the V gene TRBV4-2; a weak D match, TRBD2 (5 bases). The CDR3 contains 14 residues. V lost 4 bases and J lost 5, with 12 bases in between. Germline V CDR1 and CDR2: LGHNA, YNFKEQ. The DNA for the CDR3 is TGTGCCAGCAGCCCAGAAGCGGTTAACAATGAGCAGTTCTTC. Translating it yields CASSPEAVNNEQFF.

The genes are TRBV7-9 and TRBJ2-4; the D is unclear. Germline V gene lookup returns CDR1 SEHNR and CDR2 FQNEAQ (reference sequence). CDR3 length: 12 amino acids. Trimming took 5 bases from V and 6 from J, leaving 8 bases between them. The CDR3 DNA reads as TGTGCCAGCAGCGGTACGGCAAACATTCAGTACTTC. Its protein is CASSGTANIQYF.

Ten or more counts support this clonotype. The J gene is TRBJ1-1, the V gene TRBV11-2; D may be TRBD1 (6 bases). Germline-derived CDR1 and CDR2 are SGHAT and FQNNGV. Trimming shortened V by 4 bases and J by 6 bases, and 18 bases separated the two germline ends. This CDR3 is built from 15 residues. CDR3 DNA: TGTGCCAGCAGCTCATTAAACAGGGTTCCGGCTGAAGCTTTCTTT. It encodes CASSSLNRVPAEAFF.

This clonotype was seen many times. This rearrangement joins TRBV6-6 to TRBJ1-5; TRBD1 might be the D (5 bases). Germline lookup yields CDR1 MNHNY and CDR2 SVGAGI (reference sequence). Trimming took 1 base from V and 0 from J, leaving 13 bases between them. The CDR3 length is 17 residues. In DNA form, the CDR3 reads TGTGCCAGCAGTTACTTCCTGGGGACGCCTAGCAATCAGCCCCAGCATTTT. Residues: CASSYFLGTPSNQPQHF.